This record covers a single T cell receptor (beta chain). Researchers took RNA transcripts and amplified the TCR beta CDR3 regions from them. HTBI primers were employed in a first-round RT-PCR of the TCR CDR3. MiXCR was run by TCRdb on the multiplex PCR reads, yielding one entry per CDR3 protein. The profile shows nearly 750,000 distinct CDR3 sequences, roughly a third of them singletons. These data belong to a study of T cells in Graves' hyperthyroidism and ophthalmopathy. The CDR3 totals 13 residues. Germline V gene sequence: CDR1 LNHDA, CDR2 SQIVND (reference sequence). V lost 9 bases to trimming and J lost 5 bases, with 16 bases between them.

This receptor was taken from a woman aged 40 to 55 with Graves' hyperthyroidism. The sequenced sample consisted of blood. J is TRBJ2-5 and V is TRBV19; no definite D call. The CDR3 region is CASSLRPRETQYF. The CDR3 DNA reads as TGTGCCAGCAGCTTACGACCGCGGGAGACCCAGTACTTC.